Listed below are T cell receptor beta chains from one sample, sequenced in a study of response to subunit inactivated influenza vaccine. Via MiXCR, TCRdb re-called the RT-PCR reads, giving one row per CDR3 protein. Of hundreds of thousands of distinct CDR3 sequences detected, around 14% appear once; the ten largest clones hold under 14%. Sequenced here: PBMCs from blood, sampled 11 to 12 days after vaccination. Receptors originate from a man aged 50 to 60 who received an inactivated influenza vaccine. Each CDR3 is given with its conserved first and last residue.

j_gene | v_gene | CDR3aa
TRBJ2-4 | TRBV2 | CASSAQGAPKNIQYF
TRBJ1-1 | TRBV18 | CASSASGTKTEAFF
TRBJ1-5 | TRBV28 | CASSSPWGNQPQHF
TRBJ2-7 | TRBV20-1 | CSARDFGSGREQYF
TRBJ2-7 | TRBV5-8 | CASSSPLDRALSEQYF
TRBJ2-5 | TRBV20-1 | CSALTGGSETQYF
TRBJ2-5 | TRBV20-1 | CSAPPLGGEQETQYF
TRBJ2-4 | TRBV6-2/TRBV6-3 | CASTGGLAKNIQYF
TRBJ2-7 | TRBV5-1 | CASSDEGQFTYEQYF
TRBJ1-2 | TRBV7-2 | CASSPDRGGYGYTF
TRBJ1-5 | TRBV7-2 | CASSFIGQGNQPQHF
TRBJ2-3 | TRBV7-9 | CASSLAGVAGPSDTQYF
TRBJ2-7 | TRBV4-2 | CASSQGGTNYEQYF
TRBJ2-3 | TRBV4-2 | CASSQPSESTDTQYF
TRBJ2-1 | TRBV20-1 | CSALSGGYNEQFF
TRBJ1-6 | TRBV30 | CAWSVNNPSPLHF
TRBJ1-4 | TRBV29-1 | CSAGRTNEKLFF